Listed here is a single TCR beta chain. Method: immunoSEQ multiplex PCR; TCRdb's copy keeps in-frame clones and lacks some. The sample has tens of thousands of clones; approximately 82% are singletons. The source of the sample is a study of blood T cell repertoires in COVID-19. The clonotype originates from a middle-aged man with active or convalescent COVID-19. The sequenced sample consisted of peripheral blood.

CDR3 DNA: TGTGCCAGCAGGGGGTTGTCAGGGTTTGCAGAGACCCAGTACTTC. It yields the protein CASRGLSGFAETQYF. The chain employs TRBV7-2 and TRBJ2-5, with a weak D call TRBD1 (5 bases). The CDR3 loop spans 15 amino acids. CDR1 is SGHTA and CDR2 is FQGNSA in the germline V gene. The V and J ends lost 6 bases and 4 bases respectively, with 18 bases between them.